This TCR beta chain derives from a study of blood T cell repertoires in COVID-19. Study as a whole: PBMCs, B-cell-depleted T cells, or T cells were the source of the cDNA or gDNA that made up the material.

Germline V lookup: CDR1 SGHDN, CDR2 FVKESK. The CDR3 contains 14 residues. V was pared by 4 bases and J by 2 bases, with 12 bases between. Here immunoSEQ multiplex PCR was the method, and the copy in TCRdb shows in-frame clones only, minus some. The table has 250,000 to 300,000 clones, about 87% seen once. This receptor was identified in a woman aged 70-85 years with COVID-19, enrolled during active disease. The chain employs TRBV14 and TRBJ2-7, with D possibly matching TRBD2 (7 bases). The specimen sequenced was peripheral blood. The CDR3 protein is CASSPWGGTYEQYF. In DNA, the CDR3 is TGTGCCAGCAGCCCGTGGGGGGGCACCTACGAGCAGTACTTC.